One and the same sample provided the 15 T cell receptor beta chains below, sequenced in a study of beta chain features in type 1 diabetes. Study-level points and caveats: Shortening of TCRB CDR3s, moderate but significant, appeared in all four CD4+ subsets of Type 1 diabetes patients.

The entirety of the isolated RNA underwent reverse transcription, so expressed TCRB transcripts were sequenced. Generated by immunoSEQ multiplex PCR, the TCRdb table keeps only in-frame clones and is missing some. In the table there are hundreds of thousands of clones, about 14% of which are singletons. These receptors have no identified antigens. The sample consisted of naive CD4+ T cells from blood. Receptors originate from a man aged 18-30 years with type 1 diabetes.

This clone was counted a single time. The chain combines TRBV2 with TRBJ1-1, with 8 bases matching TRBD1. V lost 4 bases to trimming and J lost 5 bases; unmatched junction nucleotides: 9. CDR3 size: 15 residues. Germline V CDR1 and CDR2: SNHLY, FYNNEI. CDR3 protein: CASSGQGLTVTEAFF. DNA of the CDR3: TGTGCCAGCAGTGGACAGGGGCTCACGGTGACTGAAGCTTTCTTT.

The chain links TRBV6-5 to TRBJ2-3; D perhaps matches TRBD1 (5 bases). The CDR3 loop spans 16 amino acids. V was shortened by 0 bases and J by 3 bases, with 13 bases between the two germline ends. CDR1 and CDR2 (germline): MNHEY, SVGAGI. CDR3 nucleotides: TGTGCCAGCAGTTACTCGGCTTGGCAGGGAACAGATACGCAGTATTTT. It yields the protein CASSYSAWQGTDTQYF.

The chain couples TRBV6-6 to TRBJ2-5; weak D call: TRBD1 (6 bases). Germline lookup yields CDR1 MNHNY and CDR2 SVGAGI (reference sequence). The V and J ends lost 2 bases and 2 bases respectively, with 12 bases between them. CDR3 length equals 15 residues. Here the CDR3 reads CASSYVGTSQETQYF. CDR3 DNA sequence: TGTGCCAGCAGTTACGTAGGGACATCGCAAGAGACCCAGTACTTC.

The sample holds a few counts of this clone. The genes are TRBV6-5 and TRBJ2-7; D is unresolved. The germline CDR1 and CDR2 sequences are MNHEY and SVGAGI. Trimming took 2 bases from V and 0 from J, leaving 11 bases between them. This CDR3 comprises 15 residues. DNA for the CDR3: TGTGCCAGCAGTTACGGACCGCTTAGCTCCTACGAGCAGTACTTC. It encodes CASSYGPLSSYEQYF.

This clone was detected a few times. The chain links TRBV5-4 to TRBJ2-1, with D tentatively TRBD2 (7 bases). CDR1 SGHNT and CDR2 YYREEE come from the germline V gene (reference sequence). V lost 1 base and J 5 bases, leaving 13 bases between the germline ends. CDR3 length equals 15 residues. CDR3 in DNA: TGTGCCAGCAGCTTGCTCCCCGGGGGGCACAATGAGCAGTTCTTC. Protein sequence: CASSLLPGGHNEQFF.

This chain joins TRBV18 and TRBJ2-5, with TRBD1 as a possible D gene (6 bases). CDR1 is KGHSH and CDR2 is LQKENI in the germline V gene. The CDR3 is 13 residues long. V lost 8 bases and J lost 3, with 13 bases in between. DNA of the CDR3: TGTGCCAGCCACGGGACAATGGAAGAGACCCAGTACTTC. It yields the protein CASHGTMEETQYF.

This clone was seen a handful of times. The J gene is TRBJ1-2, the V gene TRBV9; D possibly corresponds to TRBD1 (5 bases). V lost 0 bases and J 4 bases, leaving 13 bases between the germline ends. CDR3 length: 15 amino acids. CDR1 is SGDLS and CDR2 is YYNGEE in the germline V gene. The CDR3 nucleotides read TGTGCCAGCAGCGTAGATCCGGGGCCGGTCTATGGCTACACCTTC. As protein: CASSVDPGPVYGYTF.

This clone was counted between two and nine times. CDR3 nucleotide sequence: TGTGCCAGTACCCCCGTCAGACTAGCGGATCCTAGCACAGATACGCAGTATTTT. Its translation: CASTPVRLADPSTDTQYF. The chain links TRBV19 to TRBJ2-3, with 9 nucleotides matching TRBD2. Germline lookup yields CDR1 LNHDA and CDR2 SQIVND (reference sequence). With 7 bases clipped from V and 0 bases from J, the junction kept 14 bases outside the gene matches. This CDR3 region has 18 residues.

This CDR3 reads CAWMTQPMNTEAFF. In DNA form, the CDR3 reads TGTGCCTGGATGACACAACCCATGAACACTGAAGCTTTCTTT. The chain combines TRBV30 with TRBJ1-1; D is ambiguous. CDR1 is GTSNPN, CDR2 SVGIG, per germline (reference sequence). Trimming shortened V by 4 bases and J by 0 bases, and 12 bases separated the two germline ends. The length of the CDR3 is 14 residues. Looking up the rest from reference TRBV30 and TRBJ1-1 gives the full variable domain: SQTIHQWPATLVQPVGSPLSLECTVEGTSNPNLYWYRQAAGRGLQLLFYSVGIGQISSEVPQNLSASRPQDRQFILSSKKLLLSDSGFYLCAWMTQPMNTEAFFGQGTRLTVV.

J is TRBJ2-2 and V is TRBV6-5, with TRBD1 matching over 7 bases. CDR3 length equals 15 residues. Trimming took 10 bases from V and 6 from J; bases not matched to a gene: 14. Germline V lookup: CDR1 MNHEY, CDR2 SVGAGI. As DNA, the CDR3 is TGTGCCACCAGAAAAGGGACAGCCATGTCCGGGGAGCTGTTTTTT. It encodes CATRKGTAMSGELFF.

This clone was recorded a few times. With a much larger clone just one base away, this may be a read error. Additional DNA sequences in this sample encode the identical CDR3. This CDR3 is CASSSQETQYF. The CDR3 DNA reads as TGTGCCAGCAGCTCCCAAGAGACCCAGTACTTC. The chain recombines TRBV11-2 with TRBJ2-5; D uncertain. The CDR3 runs to 11 residues. V was trimmed by 4 bases and J by 1 base, leaving 1 base between them. Germline V lookup: CDR1 SGHAT, CDR2 FQNNGV.

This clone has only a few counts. CDR3 in amino acids: CASSPLLQGATEAFF. DNA of the CDR3: TGTGCCAGCAGCCCGTTATTACAGGGGGCGACTGAAGCTTTCTTT. This chain joins TRBV14 and TRBJ1-1, with TRBD1 matching 9 bases. The CDR3 spans 15 residues. J lost 5 bases, V lost 4 bases, and 8 bases had no gene match. Germline CDR1 is SGHDN and CDR2 is FVKESK. The full variable domain, rest sourced from reference TRBV14 and TRBJ1-1, is EAGVTQFPSHSVIEKGQTVTLRCDPISGHDNLYWYRRVMGKEIKFLLHFVKESKQDESGMPNNRFLAERTGGTYSTLKVQPAELEDSGVYFCASSPLLQGATEAFFGQGTRLTVV.

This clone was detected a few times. The CDR3 nucleotides read TGTGCCAGCAGCTTAGCGCGGGGGACTAGCTGGCAGACCCAGTACTTC. Amino acid sequence: CASSLARGTSWQTQYF. The gene calls are TRBV7-2 and TRBJ2-5; 9 bases align to TRBD2. The ends lost 0 bases at V and 6 bases at J; junction bases unmatched: 8. Per the germline V gene, CDR1 is SGHTA and CDR2 is FQGNSA. This CDR3 region has 16 residues.

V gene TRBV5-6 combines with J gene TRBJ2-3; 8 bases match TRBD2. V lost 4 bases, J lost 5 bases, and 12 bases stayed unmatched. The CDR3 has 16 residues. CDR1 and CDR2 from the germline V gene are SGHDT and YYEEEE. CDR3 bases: TGTGCCAGCAGCGGGTTTCGGGAGGGCCCGAGAGATACGCAGTATTTT. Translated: CASSGFREGPRDTQYF.

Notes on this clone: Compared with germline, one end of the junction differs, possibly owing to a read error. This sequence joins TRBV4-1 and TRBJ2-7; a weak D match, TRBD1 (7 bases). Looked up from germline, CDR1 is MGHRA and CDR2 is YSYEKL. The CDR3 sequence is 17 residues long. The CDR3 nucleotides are TGCGCCAGCAGCCAAGATGGAGGGGGCGGGATCTCCCACGAGCAGTACTTC. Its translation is CASSQDGGGGISHEQYF.